The present entry profiles one T cell receptor (beta chain) with its context. This sample was included in a study of blood T cell repertoires in COVID-19. Study background: From T cells, B-cell-depleted T cells, or PBMCs came the material, which was cDNA or gDNA.

Between the trimmed V and J ends, which lost 1 base and 0 bases, there was a span of 17 bases. Germline lookup yields CDR1 SGHRS and CDR2 YFSETQ. This CDR3 contains 17 residues. In the original workflow: Reference gene primer amplification gave estimated nucleated cell counts. TCRdb's table, derived via immunoSEQ multiplex PCR, lists solely in-frame clones and lacks some. V and J calls plus clone size are reproduced from that table; the DNA served to infer D and trimming. The sample lists roughly 250,000 clones, roughly four fifths seen once, with 4% in the top ten. The sequencing sample was made of peripheral blood. The TCR was taken from a man aged 50 or older with acute or convalescent COVID-19. V and J are TRBV5-1 and TRBJ2-7; D gene ambiguous. The CDR3: CASSLKSSDSGSYEQYF. The CDR3 nucleotides read TGCGCCAGCAGCTTGAAGAGTTCTGACTCGGGCTCCTACGAGCAGTACTTC.